The 9 T cell receptor beta chains in this list originate from one sample, sequenced in a study of T cell responses to AZD1222 COVID-19 vaccine. Assay used: immunoSEQ multiplex PCR; TCRdb lists only in-frame clones, some missing. This table holds about 99,000 clones, roughly 88% found once. The specimen was peripheral blood, collected on day 0 of AZD1222 vaccination. The receptors were sampled from an adult in good health.

The gene calls are TRBV13 and TRBJ1-1, with D unclear. There are 18 residues in the CDR3. V was trimmed by 0 bases and J by 1 base, leaving 18 bases between them. The germline CDR1 and CDR2 sequences are PRHDT and FYEKMQ (reference sequence). As DNA, the CDR3 is TGTGCCAGCAGCTTAGGCCTCGGGTTGAATCGACCGAACACTGAAGCTTTCTTT. Protein sequence: CASSLGLGLNRPNTEAFF.

J is TRBJ2-7 and V is TRBV30; tentative D call: TRBD2 (6 bases). Germline assignment: CDR1 GTSNPN and CDR2 SVGIG (reference sequence). V lost 8 bases and J lost 2, with 19 bases in between. The CDR3 runs to 14 residues. The CDR3 region is CASWGVTPTYEQYF. CDR3 bases: TGTGCCAGCTGGGGGGTAACTCCTACCTACGAGCAGTACTTC.

The chain combines TRBV24-1 with TRBJ2-7, with 8 bases lining up with TRBD1. CDR3 length: 14 residues. The germline V gene has CDR1 KGHDR and CDR2 SFDVKD. V shed 4 bases, J shed 5 bases, and the junction held 6 bases outside the gene matches. CDR3 bases: TGTGCCACCAGTGAAGGGCAGGGGGCCAACGAGCAGTACTTC. It translates to CATSEGQGANEQYF.

This clone was observed once. The rearrangement links TRBV19 to TRBJ1-3; 7 positions agree with TRBD1. The trim removed 8 bases at V and 0 bases at J, leaving 7 bases unmatched. Germline V gene data show CDR1 as LNHDA and CDR2 as SQIVND (reference sequence). CDR3 length equals 15 residues. The CDR3 here is CASDRQGGSGNTIYF. The DNA for the CDR3 is TGTGCCAGTGATCGACAGGGCGGCTCTGGAAACACCATATATTTT.

The sample holds a few counts of this clone. This chain uses TRBV5-1 with TRBJ2-7; 9 nucleotides line up with TRBD1. With V trimmed by 4 bases and J by 0 bases, 8 bases remained unmatched. Germline V gene sequence: CDR1 SGHRS, CDR2 YFSETQ. The CDR3 is 16 amino acids. The CDR3 bases are TGCGCCAGCAGCGCGCGGGGACAGGGCACCTCCTACGAGCAGTACTTC. It translates to CASSARGQGTSYEQYF.

The chain links TRBV4-1 to TRBJ2-2, with a weak D call TRBD2 (6 bases). Germline V gene lookup returns CDR1 MGHRA and CDR2 YSYEKL. The CDR3 length is 16 residues. V was pared by 1 base and J by 1 base, with 10 bases between. The CDR3: CASSQAPGRNTGELFF. The DNA for the CDR3 is TGCGCCAGCAGCCAAGCCCCCGGGAGGAACACCGGGGAGCTGTTTTTT.

In DNA form, the CDR3 reads TGTGCCAGCAGTTCCCCGGGGGCAATTCGTTCACCCCTCCACTTT. It yields the protein CASSSPGAIRSPLHF. The chain has TRBV5-6 and TRBJ1-6; TRBD1 might be the D (6 bases). Looked up from germline, CDR1 is SGHDT and CDR2 is YYEEEE. The CDR3 totals 15 residues. Trimming removed 5 bases from V and 9 bases from J, with 18 bases in between.

The V call is TRBV7-8, the J call TRBJ2-5, with 12 bases aligning to TRBD2. Losses at the gene ends were 8 bases for V and 3 bases for J; bases not matched to a gene: 7. Germline loops: CDR1 SGHVS, CDR2 FQNEAQ. This CDR3 region has 15 residues. The CDR3 DNA is TGTGCCAGCTTTCTAGCGGGGGGGATGGAAGAGACCCAGTACTTC. Its protein is CASFLAGGMEETQYF.

The chain carries TRBV5-1 and TRBJ1-1, with 9 bases identical to TRBD1. Unmatched junction bases numbered 13, after V lost 3 bases and J lost 7 bases. The CDR3 spans 16 residues. The germline V gene encodes CDR1 SGHRS and CDR2 YFSETQ. CDR3 nucleotides: TGCGCCAGCAGCTCGGGACCGGGACAGGGTGAGGGTGAAGCTTTCTTT. Protein product: CASSSGPGQGEGEAFF.